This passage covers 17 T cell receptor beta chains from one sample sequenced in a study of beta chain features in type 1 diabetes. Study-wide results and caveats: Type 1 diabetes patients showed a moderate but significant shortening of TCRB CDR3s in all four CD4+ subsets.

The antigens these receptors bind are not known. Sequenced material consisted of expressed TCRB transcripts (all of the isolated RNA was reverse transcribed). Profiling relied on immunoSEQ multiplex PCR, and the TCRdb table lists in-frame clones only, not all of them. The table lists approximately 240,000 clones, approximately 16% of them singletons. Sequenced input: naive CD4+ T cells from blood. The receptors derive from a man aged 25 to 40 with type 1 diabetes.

CDR3 residues: CASSFGTSGQETQYF. CDR3 DNA sequence: TGTGCCAGCAGCTTCGGGACTAGCGGTCAAGAGACCCAGTACTTC. The rearrangement uses TRBV9 and TRBJ2-5, with 11 bases aligning to TRBD2. The CDR3 is 15 residues long. Germline assignment: CDR1 SGDLS and CDR2 YYNGEE. Trimming removed 4 bases from V and 2 bases from J; junction bases left unmatched: 4.

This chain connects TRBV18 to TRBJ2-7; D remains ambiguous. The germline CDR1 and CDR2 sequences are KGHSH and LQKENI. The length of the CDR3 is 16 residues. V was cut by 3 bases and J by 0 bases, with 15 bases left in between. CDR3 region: CASSPEGWQDSYEQYF. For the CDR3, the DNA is TGTGCCAGCTCACCGGAAGGGTGGCAGGACTCCTACGAGCAGTACTTC.

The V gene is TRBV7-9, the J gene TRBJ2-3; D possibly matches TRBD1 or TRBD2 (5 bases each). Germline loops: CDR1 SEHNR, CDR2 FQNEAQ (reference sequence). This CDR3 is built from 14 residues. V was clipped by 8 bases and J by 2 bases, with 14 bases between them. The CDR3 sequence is CASGRDRSTDTQYF. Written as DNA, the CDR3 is TGTGCCAGCGGCCGGGACCGCTCCACAGATACGCAGTATTTT.

CDR3 region: CASSLAQIYEQYF. CDR3 DNA sequence: TGCGCCAGCAGCTTGGCACAGATCTACGAGCAGTACTTC. The J gene is TRBJ2-7, the V gene TRBV5-1; no definite D call. This CDR3 region has 13 residues. Germline CDR1 and CDR2: SGHRS and YFSETQ. V was shortened by 0 bases and J by 3 bases, with 7 bases between the two germline ends. Combining the CDR3 with reference TRBV5-1 and TRBJ2-7 gives the whole variable domain KAGVTQTPRYLIKTRGQQVTLSCSPISGHRSVSWYQQTPGQGLQFLFEYFSETQRNKGNFPGRFSGRQFSNSRSEMNVSTLELGDSALYLCASSLAQIYEQYFGPGTRLTVT.

In DNA form, the CDR3 reads TGTGCCAGCAGCGTAGCCCCGGGACTAGCAAACAATGAGCAGTTCTTC. As protein: CASSVAPGLANNEQFF. This rearrangement joins TRBV9 to TRBJ2-1; 9 bases are a match to TRBD2. Trimming removed 0 bases from V and 5 bases from J; junction bases left unmatched: 6. Germline-derived CDR1 and CDR2 are SGDLS and YYNGEE. This CDR3 region has 16 residues.

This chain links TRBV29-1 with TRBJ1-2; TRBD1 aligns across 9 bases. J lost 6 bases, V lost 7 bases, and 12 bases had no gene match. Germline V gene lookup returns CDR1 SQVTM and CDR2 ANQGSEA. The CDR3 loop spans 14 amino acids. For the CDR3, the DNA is TGCAGCGCTGCCACACAGGGGGCCGTAGATGGCTACACCTTC. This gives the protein CSAATQGAVDGYTF.

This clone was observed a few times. The CDR3 region has the DNA TGTGCCAGCTCACCACCGGGACAGGTTCAAGAGACCCAGTACTTC. This gives the protein CASSPPGQVQETQYF. This chain links TRBV18 with TRBJ2-5; 8 bases fit TRBD1. Per the germline V gene, CDR1 is KGHSH and CDR2 is LQKENI. After removal of 0 bases from V and 2 bases from J, the junction contained 2 bases not matched to a gene. The CDR3 spans 15 residues.

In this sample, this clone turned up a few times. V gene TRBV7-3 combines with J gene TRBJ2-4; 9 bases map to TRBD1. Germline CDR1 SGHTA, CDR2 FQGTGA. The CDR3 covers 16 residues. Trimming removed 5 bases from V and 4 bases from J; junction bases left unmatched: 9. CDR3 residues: CASSPGQGKGKNIQYF. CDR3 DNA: TGTGCCAGCAGCCCGGGACAGGGAAAGGGTAAAAACATTCAGTACTTC. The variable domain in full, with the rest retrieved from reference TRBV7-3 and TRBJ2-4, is GAGVSQTPSNKVTEKGKYVELRCDPISGHTALYWYRQSLGQGPEFLIYFQGTGAADDSGLPNDRFFAVRPEGSVSTLKIQRTERGDSAVYLCASSPGQGKGKNIQYFGAGTRLSVL.

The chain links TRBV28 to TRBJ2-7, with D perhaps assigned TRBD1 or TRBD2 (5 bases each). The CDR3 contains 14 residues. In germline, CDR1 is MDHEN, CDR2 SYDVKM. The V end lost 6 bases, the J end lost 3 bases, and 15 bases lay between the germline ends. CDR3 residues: CASRTGRSSYEQYF. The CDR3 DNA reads TGTGCCAGCAGGACGGGACGGAGTAGCTACGAGCAGTACTTC. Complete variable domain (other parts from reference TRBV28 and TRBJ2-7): DVKVTQSSRYLVKRTGEKVFLECVQDMDHENMFWYRQDPGLGLRLIYFSYDVKMKEKGDIPEGYSVSREKKERFSLILESASTNQTSMYLCASRTGRSSYEQYFGPGTRLTVT.

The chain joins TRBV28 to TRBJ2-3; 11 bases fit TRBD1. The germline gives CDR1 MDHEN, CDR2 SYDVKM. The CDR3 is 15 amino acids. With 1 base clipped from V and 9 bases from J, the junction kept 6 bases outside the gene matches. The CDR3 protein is CASSLSGQGVGTQYF. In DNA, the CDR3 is TGTGCCAGCAGTTTATCGGGACAGGGGGTAGGCACGCAGTATTTT.

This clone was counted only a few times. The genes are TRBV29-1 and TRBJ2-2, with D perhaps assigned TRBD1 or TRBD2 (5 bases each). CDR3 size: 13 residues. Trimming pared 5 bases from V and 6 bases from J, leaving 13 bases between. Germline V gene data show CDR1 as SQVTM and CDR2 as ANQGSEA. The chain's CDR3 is CSVHRLGPGELFF. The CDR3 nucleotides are TGCAGCGTTCACCGGCTGGGACCCGGGGAGCTGTTTTTT.

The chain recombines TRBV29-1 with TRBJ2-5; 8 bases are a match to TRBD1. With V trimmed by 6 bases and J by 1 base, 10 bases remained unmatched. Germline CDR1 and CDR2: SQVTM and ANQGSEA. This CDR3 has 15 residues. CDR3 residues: CSVAGQGATQETQYF. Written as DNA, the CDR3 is TGCAGCGTGGCCGGACAGGGTGCTACCCAAGAGACCCAGTACTTC. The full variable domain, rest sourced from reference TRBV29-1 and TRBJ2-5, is SAVISQKPSRDICQRGTSLTIQCQVDSQVTMMFWYRQQPGQSLTLIATANQGSEATYESGFVIDKFPISRPNLTFSTLTVSNMSPEDSSIYLCSVAGQGATQETQYFGPGTRLLVL.

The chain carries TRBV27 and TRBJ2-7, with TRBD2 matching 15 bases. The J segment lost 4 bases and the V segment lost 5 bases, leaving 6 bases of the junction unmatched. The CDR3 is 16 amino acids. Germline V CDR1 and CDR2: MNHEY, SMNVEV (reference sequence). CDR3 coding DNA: TGTGCCAGCAGTGCCGCCGGGACTAGCGGGAGGTACGAGCAGTACTTC. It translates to CASSAAGTSGRYEQYF.

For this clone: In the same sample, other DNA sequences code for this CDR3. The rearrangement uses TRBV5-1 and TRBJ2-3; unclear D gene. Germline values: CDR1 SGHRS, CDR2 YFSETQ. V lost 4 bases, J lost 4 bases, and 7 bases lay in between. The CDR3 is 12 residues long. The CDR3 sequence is CASSLGADTQYF. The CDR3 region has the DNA TGCGCCAGCAGCCTGGGCGCAGATACGCAGTATTTT.

CDR3 loop: CASSDRLAEQSSYNEQFF. CDR3 in DNA: TGTGCCAGCAGTGACCGACTAGCGGAGCAAAGCTCCTACAATGAGCAGTTCTTC. The chain employs TRBV25-1 and TRBJ2-1; 9 bases fit TRBD2. After removal of 3 bases from V and 0 bases from J, the junction contained 9 bases not matched to a gene. The CDR3 is 18 amino acids. Looked up from germline, CDR1 is MGHDK and CDR2 is SYGVNS.

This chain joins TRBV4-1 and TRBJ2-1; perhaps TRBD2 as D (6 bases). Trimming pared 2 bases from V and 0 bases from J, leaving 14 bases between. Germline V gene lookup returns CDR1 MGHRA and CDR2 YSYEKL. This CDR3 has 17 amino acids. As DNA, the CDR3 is TGCGCCAGCAGCCAATCCCCGACTAGAAGCTCCTACAATGAGCAGTTCTTC. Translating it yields CASSQSPTRSSYNEQFF.

CDR3 amino acids: CASSRSGAYNEQFF. As DNA, the CDR3 is TGTGCCAGTAGTCGCAGCGGGGCCTACAATGAGCAGTTCTTC. The chain couples TRBV19 to TRBJ2-1, with 7 bases identical to TRBD2. V dropped 5 bases and J dropped 2; count of bases not matched to a gene: 3. CDR1 and CDR2 (germline): LNHDA, SQIVND (reference sequence). This CDR3 region has 14 residues. Drawing the rest from reference TRBV19 and TRBJ2-1, the complete variable domain is DGGITQSPKYLFRKEGQNVTLSCEQNLNHDAMYWYRQDPGQGLRLIYYSQIVNDFQKGDIAEGYSVSREKKESFPLTVTSAQKNPTAFYLCASSRSGAYNEQFFGPGTRLTVL.